The text below deals with one T cell receptor beta chain. Its specificity is unknown. The data derive from a study of T-cell memory formation after mild COVID-19. On the study more broadly: There were largely donor-specific TCR clusters. Points from the study as a whole: Cross-reactive memory apparently joined, as some responding clones appeared in pre-infection memory. CD4+ bias marked clones expanding day 15 to 37, unlike balanced contracting clones.

From 5'RACE with constant-segment primers came TCR alpha and TCR beta cDNA libraries that carried sample barcodes and UMIs. TCRdb recomputed calls from the 5' RACE reads with MiXCR, one row per CDR3 protein. Here the sample spans about 360,000 distinct CDR3 sequences, 10% to 15% being singletons. The sample was PBMCs or a T cell subset sorted from them (not recorded which). The sequence was obtained from a man aged 18 to 29 who had mild COVID-19 (a few samples of this study predate the infection). Cell type and time point are not known.

In DNA form, the CDR3 reads TGTGCCAGCAGCTTAGGGCCCCCAGGGAGAGGTCAGCCCCAGCATTTT. Translating gives CASSLGPPGRGQPQHF. This chain uses TRBV7-2 with TRBJ1-5; tentative D call: TRBD1 (5 bases). Trimming pared 1 base from V and 6 bases from J, leaving 16 bases between. In germline, CDR1 is SGHTA, CDR2 FQGNSA. The CDR3 consists of 16 residues.